Each of the 32 T cell receptor beta chains below was sequenced from the same sample in a study of blood T cell repertoires in COVID-19. Using immunoSEQ multiplex PCR, the repertoire was profiled, and TCRdb retains in-frame clones only, with some absent. Counted here are about 36,000 clones, around four fifths occurring once; the ten biggest clones make up 13% to 15%. Specimen: peripheral blood. The source of these receptors is a human donor in a cohort sampled during active COVID-19.

This chain uses TRBV11-2 with TRBJ2-7, with 13 nucleotides matching TRBD2. Looked up from germline, CDR1 is SGHAT and CDR2 is FQNNGV. The CDR3 runs 19 residues. V trimming: 0 bases; J trimming: 2 bases; junction bases outside the gene matches: 10. The CDR3 coding sequence is TGTGCCAGCAGCTTAGATCAACTAGCGGGGGGGCCGGTTACCTACGAGCAGTACTTC. Amino acid sequence: CASSLDQLAGGPVTYEQYF.

The chain couples TRBV7-9 to TRBJ1-5; D remains unclear. CDR3 size: 15 residues. Germline loops: CDR1 SEHNR, CDR2 FQNEAQ (reference sequence). V was pared by 0 bases and J by 5 bases, with 11 bases between. The CDR3 nucleotides are TGTGCCAGCAGCTTAGCCCAGGCTCCCCATCAGCCCCAGCATTTT. This translates into CASSLAQAPHQPQHF.

DNA of the CDR3: TGCGCCAGCACCCGGGCGGGGGGAACTAATGAAAAACTGTTTTTT. This codes for CASTRAGGTNEKLFF. The chain has TRBV5-1 and TRBJ1-4, with D perhaps matching TRBD1 (5 bases). The CDR3 runs 15 residues. Trimming pared 6 bases from V and 1 base from J, leaving 13 bases between. From germline, CDR1 is SGHRS and CDR2 YFSETQ.

This chain connects TRBV7-2 to TRBJ1-2; D not resolved. V lost 1 base to trimming and J lost 7 bases, with 10 bases between them. The CDR3 has 13 residues. Germline CDR1 is SGHTA and CDR2 is FQGNSA. The CDR3 DNA is TGTGCCAGCAGCTTAGGCGTCCGGGGTGGCTACACCTTC. Its protein is CASSLGVRGGYTF.

The rearrangement uses TRBV28 and TRBJ1-4; the D is unclear. The CDR3 runs to 16 residues. Germline V gene lookup returns CDR1 MDHEN and CDR2 SYDVKM. V gave up 3 bases and J gave up 0 bases, with 11 bases separating them. DNA for the CDR3: TGTGCCAGCAGTTTTTCGGGGTTTGCAACTAATGAAAAACTGTTTTTT. Translation gives CASSFSGFATNEKLFF.

CDR3 DNA sequence: TGTGCCAGCAGCTTAGAGTGGGGCGGGACCGTCTCCTACGAGCAGTACTTC. It codes for CASSLEWGGTVSYEQYF. V and J are TRBV7-2 and TRBJ2-7, with a tentative D call TRBD2 (6 bases). Germline CDR1 is SGHTA and CDR2 is FQGNSA. Between the trimmed V and J ends, which lost 1 base and 0 bases, there was a span of 16 bases. There are 17 residues in the CDR3.

The chain combines TRBV28 with TRBJ1-5; D gene unclear. CDR1 MDHEN and CDR2 SYDVKM come from the germline V gene. This CDR3 has 12 amino acids. Trimming removed 2 bases from V and 6 bases from J, with 5 bases in between. The CDR3 region has the DNA TGTGCCAGCAGTTTAACGGTTCAGCCCCAGCATTTT. Protein: CASSLTVQPQHF.

The rearrangement joins TRBV14 to TRBJ1-3, with D uncertain. Germline-derived CDR1 and CDR2 are SGHDN and FVKESK. The CDR3 contains 15 residues. The germline V and J ends were trimmed by 3 bases and 0 bases, with 9 bases remaining between them. In DNA form, the CDR3 reads TGTGCCAGCAGCCAGGCGGGGATCTCTGGAAACACCATATATTTT. Protein sequence: CASSQAGISGNTIYF.

The gene calls are TRBV2 and TRBJ2-2; perhaps TRBD2 as D (6 bases). V was clipped by 5 bases and J by 5 bases, with 15 bases between them. Germline V gene data show CDR1 as SNHLY and CDR2 as FYNNEI. The CDR3 sequence is 15 residues long. In DNA, the CDR3 is TGTGCCAGCAGTTACCAAGGTGGGGGGACCGGGGAGCTGTTTTTT. Translated: CASSYQGGGTGELFF.

The chain recombines TRBV6-4 with TRBJ1-2; D gene uncertain. The germline V gene encodes CDR1 MRHNA and CDR2 SNTAGT. This CDR3 region has 13 residues. V lost 3 bases to trimming and J lost 2 bases, with 7 bases between them. Here the CDR3 DNA reads TGTGCCAGCAGTGAAGAGGGCAACTATGGCTACACCTTC. As protein: CASSEEGNYGYTF.

The chain joins TRBV19 to TRBJ2-6; the D gene is possibly TRBD2 (6 bases). Germline V gives CDR1 LNHDA, CDR2 SQIVND (reference sequence). This CDR3 region has 16 residues. The V end lost 1 base, the J end lost 2 bases, and 9 bases lay between the germline ends. The CDR3 here is CASSIGQRAGANVLTF. The CDR3 nucleotides read TGTGCCAGTAGTATAGGACAGCGGGCTGGGGCCAACGTCCTGACTTTC.

CDR3 bases: TGTGCCAGCAGTTTACCCAGGGGGTCTGGAGAGACCCAGTACTTC. Protein: CASSLPRGSGETQYF. The chain uses TRBV28 and TRBJ2-5; 7 nucleotides align to TRBD1. The CDR3 length is 15 residues. Germline loops: CDR1 MDHEN, CDR2 SYDVKM. With 2 bases clipped from V and 4 bases from J, the junction kept 7 bases outside the gene matches.

The rearrangement links TRBV9 to TRBJ2-1; 9 bases match TRBD2. The CDR3 is 13 amino acids. Germline V gene lookup returns CDR1 SGDLS and CDR2 YYNGEE. The J segment lost 10 bases and the V segment lost 3 bases, leaving 5 bases of the junction unmatched. CDR3 nucleotides: TGTGCCAGCAGCGCCGCGGGGGGGCGGGAGCAGTTCTTC. Its protein product is CASSAAGGREQFF.

V usage is TRBV19 and J usage is TRBJ1-1, with unresolved D. The CDR3 has 14 residues. Germline V gene lookup returns CDR1 LNHDA and CDR2 SQIVND (reference sequence). V was cut by 6 bases and J by 1 base, with 12 bases left in between. The DNA of the CDR3 is TGTGCCAGTAGGAGGTCGTTGGGGAACACTGAAGCTTTCTTT. Its translation is CASRRSLGNTEAFF.

The chain has TRBV19 and TRBJ2-5; 8 positions agree with TRBD2. V lost 2 bases to trimming and J lost 13 bases; unmatched junction nucleotides: 6. The CDR3 covers 12 residues. CDR1 LNHDA and CDR2 SQIVND come from the germline V gene (reference sequence). The CDR3 loop reads CASSITSGILYF. The CDR3 region has the DNA TGTGCCAGTAGTATAACTAGCGGAATCCTGTACTTC.

The rearrangement links TRBV7-8 to TRBJ2-2, with D hard to call. Germline-derived CDR1 and CDR2 are SGHVS and FQNEAQ. This CDR3 has 14 amino acids. Deletions cut 5 bases from V and 4 bases from J, with 11 bases between. The CDR3 nucleotides read TGTGCCAGCAGCCTCCTACAGTTCACCGGGGAGCTGTTTTTT. It is translated as CASSLLQFTGELFF.

This clone has more than one count but fewer than ten. In the same sample, other DNA sequences code for this CDR3. The chain has TRBV5-1 and TRBJ2-3; tentative D call: TRBD2 (5 bases). The CDR3 has 15 residues. In germline, CDR1 is SGHRS, CDR2 YFSETQ. With 0 bases removed from V and 2 bases from J, the gap between germline ends came to 10 bases. CDR3 sequence reads: CASSLGLAPTDTQYF. In nucleotides, the CDR3 is TGCGCCAGCAGCTTGGGCCTAGCTCCCACAGATACGCAGTATTTT.

This rearrangement joins TRBV4-3 to TRBJ2-1; D remains unclear. Germline V gene lookup returns CDR1 LGHNA and CDR2 YSLEER. The CDR3 extends over 13 amino acids. V was trimmed by 0 bases and J by 7 bases, leaving 7 bases between them. The CDR3 loop reads CASSQDRWNEQFF. CDR3 DNA: TGCGCCAGCAGCCAAGATCGGTGGAATGAGCAGTTCTTC.

This chain uses TRBV29-1 with TRBJ1-2, with TRBD1 matching 7 bases. CDR1 and CDR2 (germline): SQVTM, ANQGSEA. The CDR3 contains 14 residues. The V and J ends lost 3 bases and 1 base, in that order; junction bases with no gene match: 5. The CDR3 DNA reads as TGCAGCGTTGATCACAGGGGCAATAACTATGGCTACACCTTC. This sequence encodes CSVDHRGNNYGYTF.

Remarks on this clone: Other DNA sequences within the sample encode an identical CDR3. This chain connects TRBV5-1 to TRBJ2-6; 9 bases are shared with TRBD2. The V gene end was trimmed by 8 bases and the J gene end by 0 bases; junction bases not matched to a gene: 6. This CDR3 contains 16 residues. In germline, CDR1 is SGHRS, CDR2 YFSETQ. CDR3 amino acids: CASSAGGRSGANVLTF. The CDR3 nucleotides read TGCGCCAGTTCGGCGGGGGGGCGCTCTGGGGCCAACGTCCTGACTTTC.

V gene TRBV19 combines with J gene TRBJ1-1, with TRBD1 matching 7 bases. CDR3 length: 14 amino acids. The germline V gene has CDR1 LNHDA and CDR2 SQIVND (reference sequence). Trimming removed 5 bases from V and 0 bases from J; junction bases left unmatched: 3. In DNA, the CDR3 is TGTGCCAGTAGTGTGACAGGGATGAACACTGAAGCTTTCTTT. The encoded protein is CASSVTGMNTEAFF.

V and J are TRBV19 and TRBJ2-6, with D maybe TRBD2 (6 bases). The germline gives CDR1 LNHDA, CDR2 SQIVND (reference sequence). This CDR3 has 17 amino acids. Trimming removed 10 bases from V and 0 bases from J, with 19 bases in between. CDR3 bases: TGTGCCACCTCTCGGGGGACGGGCCGCTCTGGGGCCAACGTCCTGACTTTC. Amino acids: CATSRGTGRSGANVLTF.

J is TRBJ2-1 and V is TRBV4-2, with D maybe TRBD2 (6 bases). The germline V gene encodes CDR1 LGHNA and CDR2 YNFKEQ. Trimming removed 2 bases at V and 7 bases at J, with 12 bases between. This CDR3 comprises 14 residues. CDR3 region: CASSQTGTWNEQFF. In DNA form, the CDR3 reads TGTGCCAGCAGCCAAACCGGGACTTGGAATGAGCAGTTCTTC.

The CDR3 region has the DNA TGTGCTAGTGGTTTTAGGCAGGGGAGAACAGAGACCCAGTACTTC. Amino acids: CASGFRQGRTETQYF. This chain joins TRBV12-5 and TRBJ2-5; TRBD1 is a possible D gene (6 bases). Germline V gene data show CDR1 as LGHNT and CDR2 as FRNRAP. The germline V and J ends were trimmed by 3 bases and 4 bases, with 15 bases remaining between them. The CDR3 extends over 15 amino acids.

J is TRBJ1-5 and V is TRBV15, with 9 positions matching TRBD1. V was pared by 5 bases and J by 6 bases, with 8 bases of the junction left unmatched. The CDR3 has 15 amino acids. CDR1 LNHNV and CDR2 YYDKDF come from the germline V gene (reference sequence). In DNA, the CDR3 is TGTGCCACCAGCGCGCAGACAGGGGGTTTTCAGCCCCAGCATTTT. Translated, it gives CATSAQTGGFQPQHF.

The rearrangement links TRBV15 to TRBJ2-1; TRBD2 aligns across 8 bases. V was clipped by 8 bases and J by 3 bases; unmatched bases: 9. CDR3 length: 15 residues. The V gene's germline CDR1 is LNHNV and CDR2 YYDKDF (reference sequence). The chain's CDR3 is CATSLGLAGYNEQFF. The CDR3 bases are TGTGCCACCTCTTTGGGCCTAGCGGGCTACAATGAGCAGTTCTTC.

The chain employs TRBV6-5 and TRBJ2-1, with a possible D match to TRBD2 (5 bases). Germline CDR1 reads MNHEY; CDR2 reads SVGAGI. Trimming pared 5 bases from V and 4 bases from J, leaving 15 bases between. This CDR3 has 15 residues. DNA of the CDR3: TGTGCCAGCAGTATCATAGAGGGATCGTACAATGAGCAGTTCTTC. Residues: CASSIIEGSYNEQFF.

This clone was counted once. DNA for the CDR3: TGTGCCAGCAGCTTAGCTCACGACGGTAGCGGGGGGCGCCGGACGAGGGAGCAGTACTTC. Protein sequence: CASSLAHDGSGGRRTREQYF. The rearrangement uses TRBV7-2 and TRBJ2-7; 10 nucleotides line up with TRBD2. The length of the CDR3 is 20 residues. The germline V gene encodes CDR1 SGHTA and CDR2 FQGNSA. The J segment lost 7 bases and the V segment lost 0 bases, leaving 21 bases of the junction unmatched.

This chain joins TRBV7-2 and TRBJ2-2; D is unresolved. The V end lost 1 base, the J end lost 7 bases, and 4 bases lay between the germline ends. The length of the CDR3 is 12 residues. CDR1 SGHTA and CDR2 FQGNSA come from the germline V gene. The CDR3 coding sequence is TGTGCCAGCAGCTTAGAACTCGGGGAGCTGTTTTTT. Residues: CASSLELGELFF.

This clone came up a few times. This chain links TRBV4-1 with TRBJ1-4; 9 nucleotides align to TRBD1. V shed 3 bases, J shed 6 bases, and the junction held 8 bases outside the gene matches. The CDR3 loop spans 16 amino acids. In germline, CDR1 is MGHRA, CDR2 YSYEKL. The DNA of the CDR3 is TGCGCCAGCAGCCAGGGGGCGACAGGGGGTGATGAAAAACTGTTTTTT. This sequence encodes CASSQGATGGDEKLFF.

V usage is TRBV30 and J usage is TRBJ2-3, with D possibly TRBD2 on 5 matching bases. Germline V gene data show CDR1 as GTSNPN and CDR2 as SVGIG (reference sequence). The CDR3 extends over 13 amino acids. V was shortened by 4 bases and J by 3 bases, with 11 bases between the two germline ends. The CDR3 reads CAWNGVGTDTQYF. The CDR3 region has the DNA TGTGCCTGGAACGGGGTGGGGACAGATACGCAGTATTTT.

This clone was seen a few times. The V gene is TRBV25-1, the J gene TRBJ2-1, with 8 nucleotides matching TRBD2. This CDR3 is 13 amino acids long. Germline V gives CDR1 MGHDK, CDR2 SYGVNS. The trim removed 2 bases at V and 6 bases at J, leaving 0 bases unmatched. In DNA form, the CDR3 reads TGTGCCAGCAGTGAAGCGGGGGGCAATGAGCAGTTCTTC. Translated, it gives CASSEAGGNEQFF.